The 23 T cell receptor beta chains below come from one sample, sequenced in a study of memory CD4+ T cells and cytomegalovirus serostatus. TCRdb keeps only in-frame clones here, not all; method: immunoSEQ multiplex PCR. The sample shows approximately 51,000 clones, around 76% of them seen only once. The sort gate was single viable CD3+CD4+CD8-CD45RO+ cells for memory CD4+ T cells. Specimen: memory CD4+ T cells from blood. The receptors shown here come from an adult in good health and CMV-seropositive.

The chain recombines TRBV9 with TRBJ2-7; possibly TRBD2 for D (6 bases). The CDR3 totals 14 residues. Germline V CDR1 and CDR2: SGDLS, YYNGEE. The ends were cut back, 4 bases at V and 3 bases at J, with 14 bases in the middle. CDR3 nucleotides: TGTGCCAGCAGCCCCGCTCTAGCGCACTACGAGCAGTACTTC. Residues: CASSPALAHYEQYF.

V usage is TRBV5-1 and J usage is TRBJ1-6; D is unclear. V was cut by 0 bases and J by 9 bases, with 13 bases left in between. Germline values: CDR1 SGHRS, CDR2 YFSETQ. The CDR3 has 15 amino acids. The CDR3 spells CASSLEGAEGSPLHF. The CDR3 DNA sequence: TGCGCCAGCAGCTTGGAGGGAGCTGAAGGTTCACCCCTCCACTTT.

The rearrangement links TRBV6-1 to TRBJ1-3; TRBD1 is a possible D gene (6 bases). Trimming took off 6 bases at V and 4 bases at J, with 13 bases between the two ends. The CDR3 loop spans 14 amino acids. Germline V gene sequence: CDR1 MNHNS, CDR2 SASEGT. CDR3 in amino acids: CASSQGLDGNTIYF. The CDR3 DNA reads TGTGCCAGCAGCCAGGGGCTGGACGGAAACACCATATATTTT.

The rearrangement uses TRBV19 and TRBJ1-2, with D possibly matching TRBD1 (6 bases). CDR1 is LNHDA and CDR2 is SQIVND in the germline V gene (reference sequence). This CDR3 comprises 16 residues. The V end lost 6 bases, the J end lost 0 bases, and 17 bases lay between the germline ends. For the CDR3, the DNA is TGTGCCAGTAGGAGATGGACAGCCGATTCTAACTATGGCTACACCTTC. Residues: CASRRWTADSNYGYTF.

This clone was observed a single time. V gene TRBV5-1 combines with J gene TRBJ1-4, with 8 bases identical to TRBD1. V gave up 4 bases and J gave up 8 bases; unmatched junction bases: 7. Germline V gene lookup returns CDR1 SGHRS and CDR2 YFSETQ. The CDR3 is 14 amino acids. CDR3 loop: CASSQGAAGEKLFF. The CDR3 DNA is TGCGCCAGCAGCCAGGGGGCGGCAGGCGAAAAACTGTTTTTT.

The chain recombines TRBV5-8 with TRBJ2-2; TRBD1 matches at 7 bases. The V segment lost 4 bases and the J segment 2 bases; nucleotides outside the gene matches: 11. This CDR3 region has 17 residues. CDR1 and CDR2 (germline): SGHTS, YDEGEE. The CDR3 region is CASSPLQGILNTGELFF. Written as DNA, the CDR3 is TGTGCCAGCAGCCCATTACAGGGGATCCTTAACACCGGGGAGCTGTTTTTT. The whole variable domain, filled in from reference TRBV5-8 and TRBJ2-2, reads EAGVTQSPTHLIKTRGQQATLRCSPISGHTSVYWYQQALGLGLQFLLWYDEGEERNRGNFPPRFSGRQFPNYSSELNVNALELEDSALYLCASSPLQGILNTGELFFGEGSRLTVL.

This clone was recorded a few times. The chain is built from TRBV19 and TRBJ1-3; D may be TRBD1 (5 bases). Germline V gives CDR1 LNHDA, CDR2 SQIVND (reference sequence). V was shortened by 7 bases and J by 4 bases, with 8 bases between the two germline ends. The CDR3 totals 12 residues. The CDR3 spells CASKTEGNTIYF. DNA of the CDR3: TGTGCCAGTAAGACAGAAGGAAACACCATATATTTT.

The chain employs TRBV19 and TRBJ1-2; 8 bases fit TRBD1. The CDR3 has 14 residues. The V and J ends lost 8 bases and 3 bases, in that order; junction bases with no gene match: 8. Germline CDR1 is LNHDA and CDR2 is SQIVND (reference sequence). CDR3 DNA sequence: TGTGCCAGTGACCGGACAGGGCGAGACTATGGCTACACCTTC. Amino acid sequence: CASDRTGRDYGYTF. Complete variable domain (other parts from reference TRBV19 and TRBJ1-2): DGGITQSPKYLFRKEGQNVTLSCEQNLNHDAMYWYRQDPGQGLRLIYYSQIVNDFQKGDIAEGYSVSREKKESFPLTVTSAQKNPTAFYLCASDRTGRDYGYTFGSGTRLTVV.

About this clone itself: This specimen includes other DNA sequences encoding the same CDR3. The chain is built from TRBV27 and TRBJ2-2; D is ambiguous. The V gene lost 4 bases and the J gene lost 5 bases, with 8 bases spanning the gap. The germline V gene has CDR1 MNHEY and CDR2 SMNVEV (reference sequence). CDR3 length equals 13 residues. The CDR3 nucleotides read TGTGCCAGCAGTTCGGGTTTAACCGGGGAGCTGTTTTTT. Amino acids: CASSSGLTGELFF.

The rearrangement joins TRBV5-8 to TRBJ2-3; no clear D gene. V lost 2 bases, J lost 2 bases, and 15 bases lay in between. The germline gives CDR1 SGHTS, CDR2 YDEGEE. The CDR3 length is 16 residues. The CDR3 nucleotides are TGTGCCAGCAGCTTTTTGTCTGTCGGCCACACAGATACGCAGTATTTT. It codes for CASSFLSVGHTDTQYF.

The sample holds a few counts of this clone. The chain combines TRBV2 with TRBJ2-5, with 7 bases identical to TRBD1. There are 11 residues in the CDR3. V lost 6 bases and J lost 5; bases outside the gene matches: 0. Germline assignment: CDR1 SNHLY and CDR2 FYNNEI. The CDR3: CASRTGETQYF. DNA for the CDR3: TGTGCCAGCAGGACAGGGGAGACCCAGTACTTC.

J is TRBJ1-5 and V is TRBV6-4, with 7 bases fitting TRBD1. The CDR3 loop spans 15 amino acids. Germline V gives CDR1 MRHNA, CDR2 SNTAGT. J lost 7 bases, V lost 7 bases, and 13 bases had no gene match. The CDR3 loop is CASNAWRQGKQPQHF. The CDR3 DNA reads as TGTGCCAGCAACGCTTGGCGACAGGGAAAGCAGCCCCAGCATTTT.

This rearrangement joins TRBV10-3 to TRBJ2-2, with TRBD2 identical over 7 bases. The CDR3 runs 15 residues. CDR1 is ENHRY and CDR2 is SYGVKD in the germline V gene. V shed 6 bases and J 3 bases; nucleotides not matched to a gene: 7. The CDR3 loop reads CAISGPGRDTGELFF. The CDR3 DNA follows: TGTGCCATCAGCGGACCGGGGAGGGACACCGGGGAGCTGTTTTTT.

The chain has TRBV27 and TRBJ1-2, with D perhaps matching TRBD1 (5 bases). The CDR3 is made up of 13 amino acids. V was trimmed by 6 bases and J by 3 bases, leaving 11 bases between them. Germline V gives CDR1 MNHEY, CDR2 SMNVEV (reference sequence). CDR3 in DNA: TGTGCCAGCAGCCCGGGGGGAGACTATGGCTACACCTTC. It codes for CASSPGGDYGYTF.

The rearrangement uses TRBV28 and TRBJ1-5; weak D call: TRBD1 (5 bases). This CDR3 is 16 amino acids long. CDR1 MDHEN and CDR2 SYDVKM come from the germline V gene. Trimming took 7 bases from V and 2 from J, leaving 18 bases between them. The CDR3 DNA reads as TGTGCCAGCACCCCCGGTGGGGGTGCGCGCAATCAGCCCCAGCATTTT. Its protein is CASTPGGGARNQPQHF.

This rearrangement joins TRBV6-1 to TRBJ2-3, with D unresolved. Germline CDR1 reads MNHNS; CDR2 reads SASEGT. The CDR3 runs 13 residues. Trimming pared 8 bases from V and 1 base from J, leaving 10 bases between. CDR3 protein: CASLRSGTDTQYF. For the CDR3, the DNA is TGTGCCAGCCTGAGGTCTGGCACAGATACGCAGTATTTT.

Only one count was recorded for this clone. CDR3 amino acids: CAWGRRPRGRGYTF. CDR3 DNA sequence: TGTGCCTGGGGTAGGCGGCCACGGGGTAGAGGCTACACCTTC. The chain joins TRBV30 to TRBJ1-2, with D uncertain. Trimming shortened V by 5 bases and J by 8 bases, and 21 bases separated the two germline ends. CDR3 size: 14 residues. The germline V gene has CDR1 GTSNPN and CDR2 SVGIG (reference sequence).

This chain uses TRBV6-1 with TRBJ1-5; TRBD1 agrees at 7 bases. CDR1 is MNHNS and CDR2 is SASEGT in the germline V gene. The ends lost 0 bases at V and 5 bases at J; junction bases unmatched: 7. The CDR3 contains 16 residues. CDR3 in amino acids: CASSEAEPDRDQPQHF. The CDR3 region has the DNA TGTGCCAGCAGTGAAGCAGAACCCGACAGGGATCAGCCCCAGCATTTT.

The chain recombines TRBV5-1 with TRBJ2-5, with 8 nucleotides matching TRBD1. Germline V CDR1 and CDR2: SGHRS, YFSETQ. The length of the CDR3 is 15 residues. Trimming took 0 bases from V and 5 from J; bases not matched to a gene: 6. CDR3 sequence: CASSLARGLGETQYF. For the CDR3, the DNA is TGCGCCAGCAGCTTGGCCAGGGGGCTTGGGGAGACCCAGTACTTC.

The chain is built from TRBV4-2 and TRBJ1-5; TRBD1 agrees at 7 bases. This CDR3 region has 16 residues. The germline gives CDR1 LGHNA, CDR2 YNFKEQ. V was clipped by 0 bases and J by 11 bases; unmatched bases: 13. CDR3 in DNA: TGTGCCAGCAGCCAAGAATCCCGACAGGGTGGAGGGTCCCAGCATTTT. As protein: CASSQESRQGGGSQHF.

Only a few counts were recorded for this clone. The V and J genes are TRBV10-3 and TRBJ1-2; D unresolved. Germline loops: CDR1 ENHRY, CDR2 SYGVKD. CDR3 length: 13 residues. The ends were cut back, 5 bases at V and 8 bases at J, with 15 bases in the middle. CDR3 DNA sequence: TGTGCCATCAGTCCGGGCCTTAGCTGGGGCTACACCTTC. Its protein product is CAISPGLSWGYTF.

This clone was found a few times. J is TRBJ1-4 and V is TRBV6-1; 8 bases map to TRBD1. The CDR3 runs 13 residues. Germline lookup yields CDR1 MNHNS and CDR2 SASEGT. Trimming took 6 bases from V and 7 from J; bases not matched to a gene: 4. The chain's CDR3 is CASSDRGGEKLFF. The CDR3 DNA reads as TGTGCCAGCAGCGACAGGGGTGGTGAAAAACTGTTTTTT.

CDR3 sequence (DNA): TGTGCCAGCAGCCGAACAGGGTCGAGCTCCTACGAGCAGTACTTC. Translated, it gives CASSRTGSSSYEQYF. This chain links TRBV7-6 with TRBJ2-7, with D perhaps TRBD1 (6 bases). Germline loops: CDR1 SGHVS, CDR2 FNYEAQ. This CDR3 comprises 15 residues. Trimming left V 5 bases short and J 0 bases short, with 14 bases between.